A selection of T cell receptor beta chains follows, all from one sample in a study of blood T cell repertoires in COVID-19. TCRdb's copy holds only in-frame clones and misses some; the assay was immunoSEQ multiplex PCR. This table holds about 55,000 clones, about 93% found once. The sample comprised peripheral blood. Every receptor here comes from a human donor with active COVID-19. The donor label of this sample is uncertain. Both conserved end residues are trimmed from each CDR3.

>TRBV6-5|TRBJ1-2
ASSYSTGKEGYT
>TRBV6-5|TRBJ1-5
ASRSLGRESQPQH
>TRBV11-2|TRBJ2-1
ASSATSTRLF
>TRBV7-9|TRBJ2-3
ASSLLGPTSTDTQY
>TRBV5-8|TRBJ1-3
ASSAGQVSGNTIY
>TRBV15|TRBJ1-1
ATSRDPLQGATRNTEAF
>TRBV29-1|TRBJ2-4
SVGQGVLAKNIQY
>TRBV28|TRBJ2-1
ASSSGLAGEDEQF
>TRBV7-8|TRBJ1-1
ASSPKTNTEAF
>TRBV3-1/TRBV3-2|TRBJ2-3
ASSHLAGGPGLGTQY
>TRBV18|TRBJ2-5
ASSPLAGRAETQY
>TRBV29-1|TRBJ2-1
SVEDRETSGIYNEQF
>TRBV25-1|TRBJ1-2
ASSEAGDGYT
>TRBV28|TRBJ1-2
ASSLGGVSGYT
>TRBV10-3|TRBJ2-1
AIRLAGHNEQF
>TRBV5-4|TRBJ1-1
ASSKWTGGTEAF
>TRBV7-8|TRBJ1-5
ASSTSGLGNQPQH
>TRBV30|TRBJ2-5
AWSVIAGKQETQY
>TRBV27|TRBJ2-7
ASSPTGAYEQY
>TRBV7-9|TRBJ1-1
ASSFGGGTEAF
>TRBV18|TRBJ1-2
ASSLTGNYGYT
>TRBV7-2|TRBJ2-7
ASSSHRLADSYEQY
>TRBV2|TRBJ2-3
ASSSRASTDTQY
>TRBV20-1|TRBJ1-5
SASVPQTRNQPQH
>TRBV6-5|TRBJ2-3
ASSSSAGRGADTQY
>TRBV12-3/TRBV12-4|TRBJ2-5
ASSLWRLETQY
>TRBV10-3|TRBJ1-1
AISSTGNTEAF
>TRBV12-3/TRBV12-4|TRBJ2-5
ASSLAGGQTQY
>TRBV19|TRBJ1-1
ASRKTTLDRDTEAF
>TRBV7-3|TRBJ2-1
ASSPGLAYNEQF
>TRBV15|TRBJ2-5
ATSIPRGSQETQY
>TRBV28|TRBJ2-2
ASSRELNTGELF
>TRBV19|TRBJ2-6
ASNTMDRGLRAGANVLT
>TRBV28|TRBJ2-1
ASSLERERSYNEQF
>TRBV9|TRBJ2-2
ASSVAGWIDTGELF
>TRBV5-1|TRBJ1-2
ATLGVHGYT
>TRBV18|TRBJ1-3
ASSPPPGELGNTIY
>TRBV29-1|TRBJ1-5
SVAVGTHQPQH
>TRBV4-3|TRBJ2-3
ASSQNRDYTDTQY
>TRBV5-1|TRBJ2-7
ASSLGASGASHEQY
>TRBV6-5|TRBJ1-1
ASSYEIGTEAF